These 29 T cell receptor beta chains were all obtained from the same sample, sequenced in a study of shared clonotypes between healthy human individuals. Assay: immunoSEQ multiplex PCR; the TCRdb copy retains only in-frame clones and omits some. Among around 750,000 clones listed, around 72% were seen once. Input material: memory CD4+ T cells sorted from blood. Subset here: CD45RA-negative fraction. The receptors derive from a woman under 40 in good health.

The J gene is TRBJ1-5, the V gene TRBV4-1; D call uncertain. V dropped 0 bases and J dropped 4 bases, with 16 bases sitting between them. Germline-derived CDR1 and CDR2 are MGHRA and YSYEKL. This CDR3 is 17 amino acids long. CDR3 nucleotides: TGCGCCAGCAGCCAAGAAATTAGCGGTACAGAAAATCAGCCCCAGCATTTT. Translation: CASSQEISGTENQPQHF.

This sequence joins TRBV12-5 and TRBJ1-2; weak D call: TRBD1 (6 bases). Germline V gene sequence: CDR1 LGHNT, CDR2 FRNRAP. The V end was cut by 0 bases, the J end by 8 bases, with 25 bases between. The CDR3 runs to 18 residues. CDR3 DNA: TGTGCTAGTGGTTTGGTCGCCGGGGGGCCGCTGCAAGAGGCGGGCTACACCTTC. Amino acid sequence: CASGLVAGGPLQEAGYTF.

Written as DNA, the CDR3 is TGTGCCAGCACCAAAGGAGGGCACGGGGCCAACGTCCTGACTTTC. Protein: CASTKGGHGANVLTF. The rearrangement links TRBV6-1 to TRBJ2-6, with a tentative D call TRBD2 (6 bases). Germline V gives CDR1 MNHNS, CDR2 SASEGT. V lost 7 bases and J lost 4, with 14 bases in between. The CDR3 consists of 15 residues.

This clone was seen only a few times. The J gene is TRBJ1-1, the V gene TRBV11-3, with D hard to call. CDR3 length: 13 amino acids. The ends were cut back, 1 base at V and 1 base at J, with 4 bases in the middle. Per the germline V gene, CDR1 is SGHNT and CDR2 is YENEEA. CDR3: CASSLAENTEAFF. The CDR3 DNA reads TGTGCCAGCAGCTTAGCGGAGAACACTGAAGCTTTCTTT.

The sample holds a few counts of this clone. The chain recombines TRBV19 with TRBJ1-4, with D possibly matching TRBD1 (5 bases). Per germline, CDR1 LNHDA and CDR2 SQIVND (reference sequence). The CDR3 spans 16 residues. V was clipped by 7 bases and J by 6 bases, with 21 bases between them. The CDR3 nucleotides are TGTGCCAGTACCTTCGGGGCAGGGCGCTCCTATGAAAAACTGTTTTTT. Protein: CASTFGAGRSYEKLFF.

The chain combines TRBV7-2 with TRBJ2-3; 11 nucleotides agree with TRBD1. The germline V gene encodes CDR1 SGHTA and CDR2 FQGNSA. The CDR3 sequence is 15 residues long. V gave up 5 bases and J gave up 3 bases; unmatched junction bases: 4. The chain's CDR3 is CASSKDRGLTDTQYF. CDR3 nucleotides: TGTGCCAGCAGCAAGGACAGGGGGCTGACAGATACGCAGTATTTT.

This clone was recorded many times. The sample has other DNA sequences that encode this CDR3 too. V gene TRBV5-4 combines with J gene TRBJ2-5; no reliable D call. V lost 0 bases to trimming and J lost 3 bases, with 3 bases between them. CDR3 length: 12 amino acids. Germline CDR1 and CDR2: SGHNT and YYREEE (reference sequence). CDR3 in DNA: TGTGCCAGCAGCTTGGATGAAGAGACCCAGTACTTC. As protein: CASSLDEETQYF.

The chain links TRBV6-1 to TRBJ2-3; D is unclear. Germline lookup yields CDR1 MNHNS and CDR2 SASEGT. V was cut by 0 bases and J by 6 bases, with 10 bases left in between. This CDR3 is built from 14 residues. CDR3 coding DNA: TGTGCCAGCAGTGAAGCCTGGCGCGAGGATACGCAGTATTTT. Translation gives CASSEAWREDTQYF.

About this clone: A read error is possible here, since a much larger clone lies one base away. CDR3: CASSLANEQFF. The CDR3 DNA reads as TGTGCCAGCAGCTTAGCCAATGAGCAGTTCTTC. The rearrangement joins TRBV11-2 to TRBJ2-1; D unclear. There are 11 residues in the CDR3. Germline CDR1 SGHAT, CDR2 FQNNGV. Between the trimmed V and J ends, which lost 1 base and 6 bases, there was a span of 1 base.

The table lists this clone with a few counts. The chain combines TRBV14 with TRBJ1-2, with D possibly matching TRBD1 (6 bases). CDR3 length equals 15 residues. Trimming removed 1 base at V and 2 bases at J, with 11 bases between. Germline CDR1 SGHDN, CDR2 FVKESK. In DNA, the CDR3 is TGTGCCAGCAGCCAAGTCGGGGGGGCCAACTATGGCTACACCTTC. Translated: CASSQVGGANYGYTF.

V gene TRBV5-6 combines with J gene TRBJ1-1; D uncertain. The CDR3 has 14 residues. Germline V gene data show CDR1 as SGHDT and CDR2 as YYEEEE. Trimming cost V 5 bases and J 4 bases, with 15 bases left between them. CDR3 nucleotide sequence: TGTGCCAGCAGTCTGACGGTGGTGGGCACTGAAGCTTTCTTT. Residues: CASSLTVVGTEAFF.

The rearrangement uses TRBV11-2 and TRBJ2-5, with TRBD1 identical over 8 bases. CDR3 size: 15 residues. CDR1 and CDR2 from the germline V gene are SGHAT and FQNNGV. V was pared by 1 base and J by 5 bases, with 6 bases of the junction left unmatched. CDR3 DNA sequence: TGTGCCAGCAGCTTAGTCCAGGGGGCCTTGGAGACCCAGTACTTC. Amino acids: CASSLVQGALETQYF.

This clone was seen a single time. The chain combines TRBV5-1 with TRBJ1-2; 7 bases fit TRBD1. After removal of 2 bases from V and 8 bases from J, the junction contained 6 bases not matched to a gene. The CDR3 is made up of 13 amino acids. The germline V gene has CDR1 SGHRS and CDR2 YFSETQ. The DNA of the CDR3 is TGCGCCAGCAGCTTTTCCGGGACAGAAGGCTACACCTTC. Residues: CASSFSGTEGYTF.

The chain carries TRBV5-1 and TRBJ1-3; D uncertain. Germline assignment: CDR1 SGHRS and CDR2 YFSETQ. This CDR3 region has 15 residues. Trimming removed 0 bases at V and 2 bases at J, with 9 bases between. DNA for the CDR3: TGCGCCAGCAGCTTGGGTATCGAGGCTGGAAACACCATATATTTT. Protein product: CASSLGIEAGNTIYF.

For the CDR3, the DNA is TGTGCCAGCAGCCCCCAGTGGGTTTACGAGCAGTACTTC. Protein: CASSPQWVYEQYF. J is TRBJ2-7 and V is TRBV11-1; the D is unclear. The CDR3 is 13 amino acids. The V and J ends lost 5 bases and 4 bases respectively, with 12 bases between them. Germline loops: CDR1 SGHAT, CDR2 FQDESV (reference sequence).

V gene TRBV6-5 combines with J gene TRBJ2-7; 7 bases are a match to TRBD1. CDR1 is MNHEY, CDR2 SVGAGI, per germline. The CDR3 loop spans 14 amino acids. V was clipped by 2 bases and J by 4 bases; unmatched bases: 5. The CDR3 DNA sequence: TGTGCCAGCAGTTACCGGGGCAGGGGGTACGAGCAGTACTTC. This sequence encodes CASSYRGRGYEQYF.

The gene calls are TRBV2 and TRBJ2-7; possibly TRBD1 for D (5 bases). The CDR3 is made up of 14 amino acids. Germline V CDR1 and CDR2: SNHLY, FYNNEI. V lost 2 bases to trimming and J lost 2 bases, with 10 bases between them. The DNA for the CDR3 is TGTGCCAGCAGTGAACAGGGCCCTACCTACGAGCAGTACTTC. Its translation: CASSEQGPTYEQYF.

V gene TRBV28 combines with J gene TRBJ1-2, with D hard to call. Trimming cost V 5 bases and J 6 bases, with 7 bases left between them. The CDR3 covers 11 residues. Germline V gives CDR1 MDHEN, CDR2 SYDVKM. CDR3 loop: CASSLFNGYTF. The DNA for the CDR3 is TGTGCCAGCAGTCTATTTAATGGCTACACCTTC.

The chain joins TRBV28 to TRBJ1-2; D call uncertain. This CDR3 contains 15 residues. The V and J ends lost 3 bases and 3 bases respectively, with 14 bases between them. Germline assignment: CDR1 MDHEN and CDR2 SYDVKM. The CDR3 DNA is TGTGCCAGCAGTTTGTCGTTCAACCGGGACTATGGCTACACCTTC. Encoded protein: CASSLSFNRDYGYTF.

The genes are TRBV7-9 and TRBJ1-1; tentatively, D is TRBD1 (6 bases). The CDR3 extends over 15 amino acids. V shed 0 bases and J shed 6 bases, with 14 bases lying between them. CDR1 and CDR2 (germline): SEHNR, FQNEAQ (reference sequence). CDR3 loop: CASSLALTGAAEAFF. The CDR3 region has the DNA TGTGCCAGCAGCTTAGCGCTTACGGGGGCGGCTGAAGCTTTCTTT.

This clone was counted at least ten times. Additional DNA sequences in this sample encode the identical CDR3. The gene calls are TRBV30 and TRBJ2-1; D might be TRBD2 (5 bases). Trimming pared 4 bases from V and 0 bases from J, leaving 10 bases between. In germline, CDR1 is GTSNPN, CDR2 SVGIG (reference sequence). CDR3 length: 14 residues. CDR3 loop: CAWNAGGSYNEQFF. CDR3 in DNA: TGTGCCTGGAATGCGGGCGGCTCCTACAATGAGCAGTTCTTC.

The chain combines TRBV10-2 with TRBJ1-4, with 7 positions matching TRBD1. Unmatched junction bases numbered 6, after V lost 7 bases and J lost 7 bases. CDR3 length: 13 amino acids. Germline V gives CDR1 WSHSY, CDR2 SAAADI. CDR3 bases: TGCGCCAGCAATGACAGGGAGGGTGAAAAACTGTTTTTT. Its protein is CASNDREGEKLFF.

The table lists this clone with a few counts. The CDR3 region has the DNA TGTGCCAGTAGTGGGGCTGGGGCCAACGTCCTGACTTTC. As protein: CASSGAGANVLTF. The chain uses TRBV19 and TRBJ2-6; D remains unclear. CDR1 and CDR2 (germline): LNHDA, SQIVND (reference sequence). Trimming took 5 bases from V and 2 from J, leaving 4 bases between them. This CDR3 contains 13 residues.

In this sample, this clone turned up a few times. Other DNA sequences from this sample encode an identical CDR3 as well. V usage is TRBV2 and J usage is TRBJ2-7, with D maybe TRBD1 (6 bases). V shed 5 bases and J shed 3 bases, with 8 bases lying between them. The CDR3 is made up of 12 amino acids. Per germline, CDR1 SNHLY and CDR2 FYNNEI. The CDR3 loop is CASSTDSYEQYF. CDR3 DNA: TGTGCCAGCAGTACGGACAGCTACGAGCAGTACTTC.

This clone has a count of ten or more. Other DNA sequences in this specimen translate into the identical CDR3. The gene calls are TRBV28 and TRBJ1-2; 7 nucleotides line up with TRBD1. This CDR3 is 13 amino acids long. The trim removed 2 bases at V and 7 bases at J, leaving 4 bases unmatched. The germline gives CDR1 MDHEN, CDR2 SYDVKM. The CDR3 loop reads CASSLDRVGGYTF. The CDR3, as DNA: TGTGCCAGCAGTTTAGACAGGGTGGGTGGCTACACCTTC.

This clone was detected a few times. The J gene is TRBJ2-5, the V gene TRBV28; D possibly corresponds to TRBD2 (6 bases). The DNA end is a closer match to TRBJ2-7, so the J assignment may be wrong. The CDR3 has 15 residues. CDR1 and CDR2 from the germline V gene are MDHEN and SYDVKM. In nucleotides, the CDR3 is TGTGCCAGCAGTGGTGGTCTCTCGCGGGGCTACGAGCAGTACTTC. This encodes CASSGGLSRGYEQYF.

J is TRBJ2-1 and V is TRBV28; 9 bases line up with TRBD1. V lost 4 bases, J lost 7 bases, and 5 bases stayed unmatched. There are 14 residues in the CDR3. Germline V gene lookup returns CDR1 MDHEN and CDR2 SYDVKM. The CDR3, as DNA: TGTGCCAGCAGTTCGGGACAGGGATGGAATGAGCAGTTCTTC. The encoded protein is CASSSGQGWNEQFF.

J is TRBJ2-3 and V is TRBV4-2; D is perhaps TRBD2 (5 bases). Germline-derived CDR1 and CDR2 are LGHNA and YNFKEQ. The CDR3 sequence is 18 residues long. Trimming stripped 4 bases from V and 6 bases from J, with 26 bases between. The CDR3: CASSRPTRTSTPTDTQYF. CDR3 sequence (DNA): TGTGCCAGCAGCCGCCCGACCCGAACTAGTACGCCTACGGATACGCAGTATTTT.

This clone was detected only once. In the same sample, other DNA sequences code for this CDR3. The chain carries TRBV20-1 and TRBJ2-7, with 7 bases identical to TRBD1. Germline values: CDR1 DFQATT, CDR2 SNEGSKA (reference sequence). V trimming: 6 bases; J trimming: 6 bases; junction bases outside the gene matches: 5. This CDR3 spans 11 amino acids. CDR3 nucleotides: TGCAGTGCCCTAGGGGGCTCCGAGCAGTACTTC. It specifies CSALGGSEQYF.